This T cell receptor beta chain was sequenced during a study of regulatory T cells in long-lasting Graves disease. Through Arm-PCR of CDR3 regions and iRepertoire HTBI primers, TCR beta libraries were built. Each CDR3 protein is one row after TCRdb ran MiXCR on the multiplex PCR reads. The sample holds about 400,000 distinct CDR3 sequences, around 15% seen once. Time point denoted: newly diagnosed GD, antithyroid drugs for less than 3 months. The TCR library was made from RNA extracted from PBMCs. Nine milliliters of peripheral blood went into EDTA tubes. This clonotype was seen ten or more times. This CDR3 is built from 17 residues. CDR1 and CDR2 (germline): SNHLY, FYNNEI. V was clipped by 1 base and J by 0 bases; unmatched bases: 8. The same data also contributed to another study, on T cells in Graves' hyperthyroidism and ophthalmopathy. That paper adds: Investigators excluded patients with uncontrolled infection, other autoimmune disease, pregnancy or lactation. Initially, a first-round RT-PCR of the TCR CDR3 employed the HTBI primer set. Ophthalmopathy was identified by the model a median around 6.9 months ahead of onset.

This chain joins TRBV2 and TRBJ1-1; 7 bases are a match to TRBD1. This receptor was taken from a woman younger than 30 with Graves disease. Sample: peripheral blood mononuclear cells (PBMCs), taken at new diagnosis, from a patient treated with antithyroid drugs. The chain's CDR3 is CASSEGTLDRVNTEAFF. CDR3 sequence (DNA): TGTGCCAGCAGTGAAGGCACCTTAGACAGGGTGAACACTGAAGCTTTCTTT.